This T cell receptor beta chain was captured by sequencing in a study of T cell changes during pregnancy in multiple sclerosis. Assay: immunoSEQ multiplex PCR; the TCRdb copy retains only in-frame clones and omits some. Seen here are tens of thousands of clones, 92% observed once, and the top ten hold less than 3%. A note on this clone: Relative to the germline gene, one junction end is altered; a read error may explain this.

Germline CDR1 and CDR2: SEHNR and FQNEAQ (reference sequence). The CDR3 runs to 14 residues. This material consisted of peripheral blood, taken in the third trimester of pregnancy. The receptor was derived from a female donor in good health, enrolled as a control in a pregnancy study. This rearrangement joins TRBV7-9 to TRBJ2-7, with D uncertain. The CDR3 DNA sequence: TGTGCCAGCACCTTAGGGCGGCCTGAGAGCGAGCAGTACTTC. Amino acid sequence: CASTLGRPESEQYF.